This TCR beta chain appears in the sequencing data of a study of T cells in Graves' hyperthyroidism and ophthalmopathy. What was amplified from RNA transcripts were TCR beta CDR3 regions. First-round RT-PCR targeting the TCR CDR3 was performed with the HTBI primer set. Each CDR3 protein is one row after TCRdb ran MiXCR on the multiplex PCR reads. The repertoire holds approximately 410,000 distinct CDR3 sequences, with roughly 15% as singletons. The length of the CDR3 is 13 residues. V was shortened by 4 bases and J by 1 base, with 7 bases between the two germline ends. Per the germline V gene, CDR1 is SNHLY and CDR2 is FYNNEI. In this sample, this clonotype turned up many times. PBMCs were sourced from more than 9 ml fresh peripheral blood.

The sample taken for sequencing was blood. The genes are TRBV2 and TRBJ1-1; D possibly corresponds to TRBD1 (6 bases). The clonotype originates from a woman aged 18 to 35 with Graves' hyperthyroidism. The CDR3 is CASSVRGNTEAFF. The CDR3 bases are TGTGCCAGCAGTGTCAGGGGGAACACTGAAGCTTTCTTT.